This TCR beta chain emerged from a study of blood T cells in healthy people across ages. Trimming took off 0 bases at V and 6 bases at J, with 7 bases between the two ends. Germline V gene sequence: CDR1 SGHRS, CDR2 YFSETQ. This CDR3 contains 13 residues. Study findings and constraints: Both higher diversity and more naive CD4+ cells marked long-lived donors when set against aged donors.

Primers used in a second PCR of roughly 6 to 12 cycles were a sample-barcoded 5' primer and a J-beta primer mix. TCRdb recomputed calls from the 5' RACE reads with MiXCR, one row per CDR3 protein. The repertoire has around 780,000 distinct CDR3 sequences, about 61% of them found once; the top ten carry roughly 24%. About this clonotype: The antigen is not known.

Sequenced sample: blood. The source is a man aged 40-49 years in good health. The chain combines TRBV5-1 with TRBJ2-1; unclear D gene. The CDR3 DNA reads TGCGCCAGCAGCTTGGACAGACCCAATGAGCAGTTCTTC. This sequence encodes CASSLDRPNEQFF.